This T cell receptor (beta chain) originates from a study of CD8+ T cells in alopecia areata. In germline, CDR1 is SQVTM, CDR2 ANQGSEA. V lost 5 bases, J lost 0 bases, and 8 bases lay in between. CDR3 length: 12 residues. As the sequencing template, cDNA was produced by extracting RNA and reverse transcribing it. TCRdb's copy holds only in-frame clones and misses some; the assay was immunoSEQ multiplex PCR. The sample consists of about 120,000 clones, around 45% of them appearing once. Peripheral blood and lesional scalp punch biopsies were taken from alopecia areata patients. Sorting of CD4+ and CD8+ T cells was performed on PBMCs. Concerning this clone itself: Its matching antigen is unknown.

Study-level findings and limits: Scalp data also include sequences from resident alphabeta T cells of normal skin. An increase in clonality over normal scalp was evident in lesional scalp, especially alopecia totalis/universalis.

The TCR was taken from a human donor with alopecia areata. The sample taken for sequencing was NKG2D-low CD8+ T cells sorted from blood. The rearrangement links TRBV29-1 to TRBJ2-7, with D hard to call. The CDR3 sequence is CSVQESSYEQYF. The CDR3 nucleotides read TGCAGCGTTCAGGAGAGCTCCTACGAGCAGTACTTC.